This T cell receptor beta chain stems from a study of T cell responses to AZD1222 COVID-19 vaccine. The V and J ends lost 1 base and 4 bases respectively, with 11 bases between them. The CDR3 has 15 residues. Germline V CDR1 and CDR2: SGHVS, FQNEAQ. For this clone: Different DNA sequences within this sample yield the same CDR3.

Repertoires were generated with immunoSEQ multiplex PCR, while TCRdb's copy carries only in-frame clones and drops some. The sample carries approximately 130,000 clones, roughly nine tenths recorded once. The receptor comes from an adult who received the AZD1222 COVID-19 vaccine. This specimen was peripheral blood, taken 28 days after the second AZD1222 dose. V usage is TRBV7-8 and J usage is TRBJ1-5, with D possibly being TRBD1 (5 bases). CDR3 bases: TGTGCCAGCAGCTTAGGCAGGGTAGGGAATCAGCCCCAGCATTTT. Its protein is CASSLGRVGNQPQHF.